This TCR beta chain was obtained from a study of post-analysis software for immune sequencing data. Across the study: Relapsing-remitting, secondary progressive and progressive-relapsing courses of multiple sclerosis were included.

Sequencing libraries made from TCR beta cDNA carried unique molecular identifiers. Via MiXCR, TCRdb re-called the PCR reads, giving one row per CDR3 protein. The table has 350,000 to 450,000 distinct CDR3 sequences, about 40% seen once; the top ten hold 6% to 9%. V dropped 3 bases and J dropped 5; count of bases not matched to a gene: 10. This CDR3 has 15 amino acids. Germline CDR1 reads SGHRS; CDR2 reads YFSETQ. General study findings and limits: Five TRBV segments were significantly more frequent in patients than in controls. TRBV5-6, TRBV5-1 and TRBV20-1 were among these segments.

Concerning this clonotype: What it binds is not known.

The chain has TRBV5-1 and TRBJ1-1, with 7 bases fitting TRBD1. The receptor's source is a girl aged 2 to 9 with multiple sclerosis. Material for sequencing was blood. The DNA for the CDR3 is TGCGCCAGCAGCTCACGGGGACAGTCGGGTACTGAAGCTTTCTTT. Translated: CASSSRGQSGTEAFF.